Following are 19 T cell receptor beta chains from one sample sequenced in a study of regulatory T cells in long-lasting Graves disease. Researchers made TCR beta libraries by using iRepertoire HTBI primers and running Arm-PCR on CDR3 regions. TCRdb ran MiXCR on the multiplex PCR reads and lists one entry per CDR3 protein. Of 600,000 to 800,000 distinct CDR3 sequences in the sample, around 30% were seen once. Regarding time point: persistent/refractory GD, antithyroid drugs over 5 years with positive TRAb. From PBMCs, RNA was extracted and then used to make the TCR library. Sequencing was performed on peripheral blood mononuclear cells (PBMCs), taken when the disease was refractory, from a patient treated with antithyroid drugs. These TCRs come from a female donor with Graves disease.

The gene calls are TRBV6-5 and TRBJ1-5; D is undetermined. The CDR3 length is 14 residues. The V gene's germline CDR1 is MNHEY and CDR2 SVGAGI. Trimming left V 2 bases short and J 2 bases short, with 7 bases between. DNA of the CDR3: TGTGCCAGCAGTTACAGGGCACGCAATCAGCCCCAGCATTTT. Encoded protein: CASSYRARNQPQHF.

This clonotype was detected only a few times. V usage is TRBV6-1 and J usage is TRBJ2-2; the match to TRBD2 covers 14 bases. The CDR3 spans 19 residues. In germline, CDR1 is MNHNS, CDR2 SASEGT. V lost 6 bases to trimming and J lost 5 bases; unmatched junction nucleotides: 14. The CDR3 reads CASRRTGTSGSRRTGELFF. For the CDR3, the DNA is TGTGCCAGCAGACGGACCGGGACTAGCGGGAGTAGGAGAACCGGGGAGCTGTTTTTT.

This clonotype came up a few times. The V call is TRBV11-2, the J call TRBJ2-7; 8 bases fit TRBD2. CDR1 and CDR2 from the germline V gene are SGHAT and FQNNGV. V was clipped by 5 bases and J by 4 bases; unmatched bases: 10. The CDR3 has 15 amino acids. The CDR3 DNA follows: TGTGCCAGCAGCCTAGGGGGGACTAGTTTTTACGAGCAGTACTTC. This gives the protein CASSLGGTSFYEQYF.

This clonotype was counted a few times. The chain couples TRBV3-1 to TRBJ1-4; D is unresolved. Germline V CDR1 and CDR2: LGHDT, YNNKEL (reference sequence). The CDR3 consists of 13 residues. V lost 0 bases and J 13 bases, leaving 12 bases between the germline ends. CDR3 nucleotides: TGTGCCAGCAGCCAAGAAAAGGAGGGAAGACTGTTTTTT. It is translated as CASSQEKEGRLFF.

This rearrangement joins TRBV6-2 or TRBV6-3 to TRBJ1-5; no firm D call. The ends were cut back, 5 bases at V and 4 bases at J, with 9 bases in the middle. CDR1 is MNHEY, CDR2 SVGEGT, per germline. This CDR3 region has 13 residues. The CDR3 protein is CASSRLENQPQHF. As DNA, the CDR3 is TGTGCCAGCAGTCGATTAGAGAATCAGCCCCAGCATTTT.

This clonotype has only a few counts. V gene TRBV10-3 combines with J gene TRBJ1-2; D possibly corresponds to TRBD1 (5 bases). The germline gives CDR1 ENHRY, CDR2 SYGVKD. With 1 base removed from V and 0 bases from J, the gap between germline ends came to 12 bases. This CDR3 has 16 amino acids. The CDR3 region has the DNA TGTGCCATCAGTGAGTACGTCGGACAAACTAACTATGGCTACACCTTC. It specifies CAISEYVGQTNYGYTF.

The chain links TRBV19 to TRBJ1-4; possible D gene TRBD1, 5 bases. V lost 1 base, J lost 3 bases, and 9 bases lay in between. The CDR3 loop spans 15 amino acids. Looked up from germline, CDR1 is LNHDA and CDR2 is SQIVND (reference sequence). Written as DNA, the CDR3 is TGTGCCAGTAGTATAGGCGGGACGGCTAATGAAAAACTGTTTTTT. Its protein product is CASSIGGTANEKLFF. The entire variable domain, with the rest obtained from reference TRBV19 and TRBJ1-4, is as follows: DGGITQSPKYLFRKEGQNVTLSCEQNLNHDAMYWYRQDPGQGLRLIYYSQIVNDFQKGDIAEGYSVSREKKESFPLTVTSAQKNPTAFYLCASSIGGTANEKLFFGSGTQLSVL.

This chain connects TRBV12-3 or TRBV12-4 to TRBJ1-2; 7 nucleotides agree with TRBD1. The CDR3 is 14 residues long. After removal of 3 bases from V and 4 bases from J, the junction contained 5 bases not matched to a gene. The CDR3 here is CASSFQGQIYGYTF. Here the CDR3 DNA reads TGTGCCAGCAGTTTTCAGGGACAGATCTATGGCTACACCTTC.

The count of this clonotype is one. The rearrangement uses TRBV6-5 and TRBJ1-1; 10 bases align to TRBD1. The CDR3 spans 17 residues. Per germline, CDR1 MNHEY and CDR2 SVGAGI. V lost 0 bases to trimming and J lost 1 base; unmatched junction nucleotides: 5. CDR3 sequence reads: CASSYSTGQGTNTEAFF. CDR3 nucleotides: TGTGCCAGCAGTTACTCGACGGGACAGGGGACGAACACTGAAGCTTTCTTT.

This sequence joins TRBV3-1 and TRBJ2-7; no clear D gene. This CDR3 contains 14 residues. From germline, CDR1 is LGHDT and CDR2 YNNKEL (reference sequence). V was clipped by 1 base and J by 1 base, with 8 bases between them. Here the CDR3 reads CASSQGSFSYEQYF. In DNA, the CDR3 is TGTGCCAGCAGCCAAGGTAGTTTTTCCTACGAGCAGTACTTC.

Of note for this clonotype: This may be a read error: a much more frequent sequence differs by one nucleotide. This rearrangement joins TRBV6-2 or TRBV6-3 to TRBJ1-1; D is undetermined. Germline-derived CDR1 and CDR2 are MNHEY and SVGEGT. The CDR3 has 13 residues. CDR3 amino acids: CTSRTLGNTEAFF. CDR3 nucleotides: TGTACCAGCAGGACGTTAGGTAACACTGAAGCTTTCTTT.

The genes are TRBV4-1 and TRBJ2-7, with 10 bases fitting TRBD1. Germline V lookup: CDR1 MGHRA, CDR2 YSYEKL. This CDR3 comprises 15 residues. J was trimmed by 6 bases and V by 1 base; bases with no gene match: 6. The CDR3 nucleotides read TGCGCCAGCAGCCAAGTTAAGGACAGGGGGGGCGAGCAGTACTTC. This sequence encodes CASSQVKDRGGEQYF.

The chain couples TRBV10-3 to TRBJ2-3; the match to TRBD2 covers 9 bases. Germline CDR1 ENHRY, CDR2 SYGVKD. This CDR3 contains 15 residues. J gave up 2 bases and V 3 bases, and 3 bases lay outside the gene matches. The CDR3 sequence is CAISDGTSTTDTQYF. As DNA, the CDR3 is TGTGCCATCAGTGACGGGACTAGCACCACAGATACGCAGTATTTT.

The chain is built from TRBV10-3 and TRBJ1-2; no firm D call. The CDR3 loop spans 14 amino acids. Germline V gives CDR1 ENHRY, CDR2 SYGVKD. Trimming took 4 bases from V and 4 from J, leaving 13 bases between them. CDR3 coding DNA: TGTGCCATCAGTGCCGAACGGACGAGCTATGGCTACACCTTC. Translation: CAISAERTSYGYTF.

V usage is TRBV19 and J usage is TRBJ1-1; D possibly corresponds to TRBD1 (5 bases). Trimming left V 1 base short and J 1 base short, with 10 bases between. The CDR3 is made up of 15 amino acids. CDR1 is LNHDA, CDR2 SQIVND, per germline (reference sequence). The CDR3 sequence is CASSIGYQGNTEAFF. For the CDR3, the DNA is TGTGCCAGTAGTATAGGATACCAGGGGAACACTGAAGCTTTCTTT.

This clonotype occurred once. CDR3: CASSNGGGSLEAFF. In nucleotides, the CDR3 is TGTGCCAGCAGTAACGGCGGGGGCTCCCTTGAAGCTTTCTTT. This chain joins TRBV6-1 and TRBJ1-1; perhaps TRBD1 as D (6 bases). Germline CDR1 and CDR2: MNHNS and SASEGT. This CDR3 is built from 14 residues. V was clipped by 5 bases and J by 7 bases, with 17 bases between them.

For this clonotype: A much larger clone lies a single base off, so this may be a read error. The CDR3: CASSKSWGPQHF. DNA for the CDR3: TGTGCCAGCAGTAAATCGTGGGGGCCCCAGCATTTT. The rearrangement joins TRBV28 to TRBJ1-5; D is undetermined. V was trimmed by 5 bases and J by 9 bases, leaving 11 bases between them. Germline V CDR1 and CDR2: MDHEN, SYDVKM. CDR3 length equals 12 residues.

This clonotype was observed a handful of times. The chain combines TRBV20-1 with TRBJ2-2, with 12 positions matching TRBD2. This CDR3 has 15 amino acids. Germline V gene sequence: CDR1 DFQATT, CDR2 SNEGSKA (reference sequence). Trimming took 6 bases from V and 4 from J; bases not matched to a gene: 6. CDR3: CSALTSGSVTGELFF. The CDR3 DNA is TGCAGTGCGCTGACTAGCGGGAGTGTCACCGGGGAGCTGTTTTTT.

V usage is TRBV30 and J usage is TRBJ1-5; 9 positions agree with TRBD1. Germline CDR1 GTSNPN, CDR2 SVGIG (reference sequence). The ends lost 0 bases at V and 7 bases at J; junction bases unmatched: 7. The CDR3 has 15 residues. CDR3 region: CAWSVWGQGRQPQHF. The CDR3 DNA reads as TGTGCCTGGAGTGTATGGGGACAGGGAAGGCAGCCCCAGCATTTT.